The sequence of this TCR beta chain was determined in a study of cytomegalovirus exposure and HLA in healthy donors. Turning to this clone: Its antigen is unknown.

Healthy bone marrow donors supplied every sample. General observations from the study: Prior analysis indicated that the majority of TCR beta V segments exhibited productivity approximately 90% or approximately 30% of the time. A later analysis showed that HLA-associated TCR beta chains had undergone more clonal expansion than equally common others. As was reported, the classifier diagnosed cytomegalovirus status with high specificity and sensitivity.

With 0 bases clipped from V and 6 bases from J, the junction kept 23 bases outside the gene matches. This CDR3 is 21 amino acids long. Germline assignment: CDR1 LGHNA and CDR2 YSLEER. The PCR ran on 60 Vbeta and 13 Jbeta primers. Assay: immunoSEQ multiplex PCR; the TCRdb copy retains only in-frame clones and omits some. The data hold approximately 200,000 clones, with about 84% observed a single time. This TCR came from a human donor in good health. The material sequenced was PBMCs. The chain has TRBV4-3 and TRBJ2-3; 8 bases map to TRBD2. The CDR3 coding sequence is TGCGCCAGCAGCCAAGATCTCGCCAGCGGGAGTTATAGTCATCCTCCCGATACGCAGTATTTT. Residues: CASSQDLASGSYSHPPDTQYF.